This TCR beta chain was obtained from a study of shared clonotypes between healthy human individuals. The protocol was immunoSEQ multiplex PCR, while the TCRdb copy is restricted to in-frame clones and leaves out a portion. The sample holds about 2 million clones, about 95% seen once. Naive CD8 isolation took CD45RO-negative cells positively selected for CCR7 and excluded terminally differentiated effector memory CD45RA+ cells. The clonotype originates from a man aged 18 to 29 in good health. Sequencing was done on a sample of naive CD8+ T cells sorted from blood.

This CDR3 reads CASGQGGYEQYF. In nucleotides, the CDR3 is TGTGCCAGTGGACAGGGCGGATACGAGCAGTACTTC. The rearrangement joins TRBV30 to TRBJ2-7; TRBD1 aligns across 8 bases. The trim removed 8 bases at V and 4 bases at J, leaving 7 bases unmatched. The CDR3 loop spans 12 amino acids. Germline V gene lookup returns CDR1 GTSNPN and CDR2 SVGIG (reference sequence).